This T cell receptor beta chain comes out of a study of radiotherapy plus CTLA-4 blockade in lung cancer. CDR1 SGHVS and CDR2 FNYEAQ come from the germline V gene. V was shortened by 1 base and J by 7 bases, with 20 bases between the two germline ends. The CDR3 runs 18 residues. The table came from immunoSEQ multiplex PCR; TCRdb's copy has only in-frame clones and leaves some out. The sample yields roughly 32,000 clones, under 85% seen once. The gene calls are TRBV7-6 and TRBJ1-6; tentative D call: TRBD1 (6 bases). The receptor comes from a human donor with non-small cell lung cancer that progressed on radiotherapy plus ipilimumab. The sequencing here drew on peripheral blood, taken from a patient treated with radiotherapy plus ipilimumab. The CDR3 nucleotides read TGTGCCAGCAGCTTAGGAATTGAGGGGTCGGACAGAAATTCACCCCTCCACTTT. It is translated as CASSLGIEGSDRNSPLHF.